The source of this TCR beta chain is a study of vaccination and CD4 T cells after COVID-19. A remark on this clonotype: No antigen is known for it.

With the Oncomine TCR Beta short-read assay, DNA from cultured CD4+ T cells was sequenced. TCRdb recomputed calls from the PCR reads with MiXCR, one row per CDR3 protein. The sample has 20,000 to 25,000 distinct CDR3 sequences; around 46% are singletons. Looked up from germline, CDR1 is DFQATT and CDR2 is SNEGSKA (reference sequence). V was clipped by 3 bases and J by 3 bases, with 14 bases between them. There are 14 residues in the CDR3. Time point: late sampling 161 to 241 days after vaccination in three convalescent patients. The treatment was: approximately 10-day PBMC culture with coronavirus spike peptide pools or control peptides (ViraFEST assay). In the ViraFEST assay, peptide-pool expansion preceded TCR sequencing of expanded clonotypes.

The J gene is TRBJ1-1, the V gene TRBV20-1; D call uncertain. The TCR originated in a human donor who had recovered from COVID-19. The sample here was CD4+ T cells from blood, cultured in vitro, taken about 7 months after SARS-CoV-2 vaccination. Here the CDR3 reads CSAREGSSDTEAFF. Written as DNA, the CDR3 is TGCAGTGCTAGGGAGGGAAGTAGTGACACTGAAGCTTTCTTT.